Each of the 26 T cell receptor beta chains below was sequenced from the same sample in a study of PD-L1 blockade in urothelial cancer (TCRdb year 2017). The time point label corresponds to: pretreatment peripheral blood. The library came from the immunoSEQ multiplex PCR assay. TCRdb holds this immuneACCESS table with in-frame rearrangements only. Some clones are missing; in checked studies, unresolved V genes explain under half, and the rest has no known cause. This sample comprises tens of thousands of clones, roughly 84% of them detected only once. Around a tenth of the sample belongs to the ten largest clones. Sequenced material: PBMCs, taken around atezolizumab (anti-PD-L1) treatment. Receptors originate from a woman in her 70s with urothelial cancer.

This chain joins TRBV19 and TRBJ1-6; unclear D gene. The CDR3 extends over 15 amino acids. The V end lost 3 bases, the J end lost 3 bases, and 9 bases lay between the germline ends. Germline values: CDR1 LNHDA, CDR2 SQIVND (reference sequence). The CDR3 DNA is TGTGCCAGTAGTATGGCAACAGACTATAATTCACCCCTCCACTTT. This gives the protein CASSMATDYNSPLHF.

This chain joins TRBV16 and TRBJ1-2; perhaps TRBD1 as D (5 bases). Germline V gives CDR1 KGHSY, CDR2 FQNENV. The CDR3 runs 15 residues. Trimming pared 7 bases from V and 3 bases from J, leaving 18 bases between. The chain's CDR3 is CASNNQGLGDYGYTF. CDR3 coding DNA: TGTGCCAGCAATAATCAGGGCCTTGGGGACTATGGCTACACCTTC.

This clone came up once. DNA of the CDR3: TGTGCCAGCAGCTCCGACGGGAGGGTTGCTGGGGCCAACGTCCTGACTTTC. Encoded protein: CASSSDGRVAGANVLTF. This sequence joins TRBV7-6 and TRBJ2-6; TRBD2 aligns across 8 bases. The CDR3 contains 17 residues. Germline trimming cut 4 bases from V and 2 bases from J; bases unmatched to any gene: 7. In germline, CDR1 is SGHVS, CDR2 FNYEAQ. Drawing the rest from reference TRBV7-6 and TRBJ2-6, the complete variable domain is GAGVSQSPRYKVTKRGQDVALRCDPISGHVSLYWYRQALGQGPEFLTYFNYEAQQDKSGLPNDRFSAERPEGSISTLTIQRTEQRDSAMYRCASSSDGRVAGANVLTFGAGSRLTVL.

The CDR3 spells CASSQTHYSYNEQFF. The CDR3, as DNA: TGTGCCAGCAGCCAAACCCACTACTCCTACAATGAGCAGTTCTTC. The chain joins TRBV7-9 to TRBJ2-1, with D hard to call. V was clipped by 5 bases and J by 0 bases, with 11 bases between them. Germline CDR1 SEHNR, CDR2 FQNEAQ (reference sequence). The CDR3 sequence is 15 residues long.

The chain is built from TRBV5-6 and TRBJ1-2; D might be TRBD1 (6 bases). The V and J ends lost 4 bases and 3 bases respectively, with 13 bases between them. Germline values: CDR1 SGHDT, CDR2 YYEEEE. The CDR3 consists of 14 residues. Here the CDR3 reads CASSMLQGHYGYTF. CDR3 sequence (DNA): TGTGCCAGCAGCATGCTTCAGGGGCACTATGGCTACACCTTC. The whole variable domain, remainder taken from reference TRBV5-6 and TRBJ1-2, is DAGVTQSPTHLIKTRGQQVTLRCSPKSGHDTVSWYQQALGQGPQFIFQYYEEEERQRGNFPDRFSGHQFPNYSSELNVNALLLGDSALYLCASSMLQGHYGYTFGSGTRLTVV.

This clone was seen a few times. The rearrangement joins TRBV5-8 to TRBJ1-1, with TRBD1 matching over 9 bases. The CDR3 consists of 12 residues. With V trimmed by 5 bases and J by 10 bases, 6 bases remained unmatched. The V gene's germline CDR1 is SGHTS and CDR2 YDEGEE. For the CDR3, the DNA is TGTGCCAGCAGTTGGGGACAGGGAAGAGCTTTCTTT. It encodes CASSWGQGRAFF.

The chain is built from TRBV15 and TRBJ2-7, with 12 bases fitting TRBD1. Germline CDR1 is LNHNV and CDR2 is YYDKDF (reference sequence). V lost 4 bases and J lost 8; bases outside the gene matches: 12. This CDR3 contains 16 residues. The CDR3 DNA reads as TGTGCCACCAGCATAACACCGGGACAGGGGGCAGGGAAGCAGTACTTC. This encodes CATSITPGQGAGKQYF.

J is TRBJ1-5 and V is TRBV7-2; 9 nucleotides align to TRBD1. The V segment lost 5 bases and the J segment 0 bases; nucleotides outside the gene matches: 5. Germline CDR1 is SGHTA and CDR2 is FQGNSA. The CDR3 has 16 amino acids. CDR3 residues: CASSAGQGYSNQPQHF. The DNA for the CDR3 is TGTGCCAGCAGCGCTGGACAGGGGTATAGCAATCAGCCCCAGCATTTT.

The V and J genes are TRBV6-5 and TRBJ2-1; 13 bases match TRBD2. J gave up 8 bases and V 6 bases, and 7 bases lay outside the gene matches. Germline assignment: CDR1 MNHEY and CDR2 SVGAGI. The CDR3 spans 15 residues. CDR3 region: CASRYPGLAGYEQFF. The CDR3 DNA reads TGTGCCAGCAGGTATCCGGGACTAGCGGGGTATGAGCAGTTCTTC.

The chain combines TRBV7-2 with TRBJ2-7; TRBD1 agrees at 9 bases. This CDR3 comprises 14 residues. CDR1 and CDR2 from the germline V gene are SGHTA and FQGNSA. The ends lost 4 bases at V and 1 base at J; junction bases unmatched: 2. This chain's CDR3 is CASSSQGASYEQYF. CDR3 DNA: TGTGCCAGCAGCTCACAGGGGGCGTCCTACGAGCAGTACTTC.

V usage is TRBV7-3 and J usage is TRBJ2-3, with TRBD2 matching 11 bases. This CDR3 is built from 17 residues. Germline V gene sequence: CDR1 SGHTA, CDR2 FQGTGA. V was clipped by 5 bases and J by 3 bases; unmatched bases: 10. CDR3 DNA: TGTGCCAGCAGCCCCCAATTAGCGGGAGGGCCAACAGATACGCAGTATTTT. Translated, it gives CASSPQLAGGPTDTQYF.

The rearrangement links TRBV5-1 to TRBJ2-7; D possibly corresponds to TRBD2 (5 bases). The germline V gene encodes CDR1 SGHRS and CDR2 YFSETQ. This CDR3 spans 14 amino acids. The V and J ends lost 5 bases and 3 bases respectively, with 15 bases between them. The DNA for the CDR3 is TGCGCCAGCAGTGGTAATTTACTAGGCTACGAGCAGTACTTC. This translates into CASSGNLLGYEQYF.

The chain couples TRBV7-2 to TRBJ1-2; 8 bases are shared with TRBD1. Unmatched junction bases numbered 11, after V lost 8 bases and J lost 6 bases. The length of the CDR3 is 14 residues. Per germline, CDR1 SGHTA and CDR2 FQGNSA. CDR3 coding DNA: TGTGCCAGCGGACCGGGACAGGCGGCAAATGGCTACACCTTC. Translating it yields CASGPGQAANGYTF.

This clone came up a few times. V and J are TRBV19 and TRBJ1-2; 8 nucleotides line up with TRBD1. The CDR3 sequence is 14 residues long. V shed 7 bases and J 10 bases; nucleotides not matched to a gene: 14. Germline CDR1 reads LNHDA; CDR2 reads SQIVND (reference sequence). The CDR3 spells CASTWTDREFIYTF. The CDR3 coding sequence is TGTGCCAGTACCTGGACGGACAGGGAATTTATCTACACCTTC. The full variable domain, its missing parts supplied by reference TRBV19 and TRBJ1-2, is DGGITQSPKYLFRKEGQNVTLSCEQNLNHDAMYWYRQDPGQGLRLIYYSQIVNDFQKGDIAEGYSVSREKKESFPLTVTSAQKNPTAFYLCASTWTDREFIYTFGSGTRLTVV.

The V call is TRBV7-9, the J call TRBJ2-5; 7 nucleotides agree with TRBD2. Trimming cost V 11 bases and J 3 bases; bases outside gene matches: 12. Germline CDR1 and CDR2: SEHNR and FQNEAQ (reference sequence). The CDR3 totals 14 residues. In nucleotides, the CDR3 is TGTGCCTGTTCGATGGGGGGGGTCGAAGAGACCCAGTACTTC. This encodes CACSMGGVEETQYF. The complete variable domain, with remaining parts taken from reference TRBV7-9 and TRBJ2-5, reads DTGVSQNPRHKITKRGQNVTFRCDPISEHNRLYWYRQTLGQGPEFLTYFQNEAQLEKSRLLSDRFSAERPKGSFSTLEIQRTEQGDSAMYLCACSMGGVEETQYFGPGTRLLVL.

For the CDR3, the DNA is TGTGCCAGCAGCTTGTTGGCCGGGGCTGAAGCTTTCTTT. It is translated as CASSLLAGAEAFF. The chain couples TRBV5-6 to TRBJ1-1, with unresolved D. The CDR3 is 13 residues long. The V end lost 1 base, the J end lost 6 bases, and 10 bases lay between the germline ends. Germline V gene data show CDR1 as SGHDT and CDR2 as YYEEEE.

This rearrangement joins TRBV5-1 to TRBJ1-2; 7 positions agree with TRBD1. V trimming: 2 bases; J trimming: 4 bases; junction bases outside the gene matches: 8. Germline V gene data show CDR1 as SGHRS and CDR2 as YFSETQ. The CDR3 spans 15 residues. Here the CDR3 DNA reads TGCGCCAGCAGCTTCCCTCTGGGACAGTCCTATGGCTACACCTTC. Amino acids: CASSFPLGQSYGYTF.

This chain links TRBV6-5 with TRBJ2-5; 8 bases map to TRBD1. Germline V gene data show CDR1 as MNHEY and CDR2 as SVGAGI. The CDR3 sequence is 15 residues long. Losses at the gene ends were 5 bases for V and 4 bases for J; bases not matched to a gene: 9. The CDR3 coding sequence is TGTGCCAGCAGTCCCGCGACAGGGGTCGGAGAGACCCAGTACTTC. This codes for CASSPATGVGETQYF.

The V gene is TRBV5-8, the J gene TRBJ2-1; D gene uncertain. The CDR3 has 15 amino acids. V lost 0 bases, J lost 1 base, and 8 bases lay in between. The V gene's germline CDR1 is SGHTS and CDR2 YDEGEE. CDR3 in amino acids: CASSLARSSYNEQFF. CDR3 nucleotides: TGTGCCAGCAGCTTGGCCCGTAGTTCCTACAATGAGCAGTTCTTC.

This rearrangement joins TRBV2 to TRBJ2-5, with 9 positions matching TRBD2. The length of the CDR3 is 14 residues. Germline V gene data show CDR1 as SNHLY and CDR2 as FYNNEI. V was pared by 4 bases and J by 8 bases, with 8 bases of the junction left unmatched. CDR3 region: CASSGLAGWQTQYF. CDR3 sequence (DNA): TGTGCCAGCAGTGGGCTAGCGGGGTGGCAAACCCAGTACTTC.

The V and J genes are TRBV4-2 and TRBJ2-7, with TRBD2 identical over 13 bases. CDR1 LGHNA and CDR2 YNFKEQ come from the germline V gene. The J segment lost 6 bases and the V segment lost 4 bases, leaving 18 bases of the junction unmatched. The CDR3 is 19 amino acids. The DNA of the CDR3 is TGTGCCAGCAGCCCCGAAGGACTAGCGGGAGAGGGCCTCGTTGTCGAGCAGTACTTC. Encoded protein: CASSPEGLAGEGLVVEQYF.

The gene calls are TRBV10-2 and TRBJ2-2; D is possibly TRBD1 (8 bases). Germline V gives CDR1 WSHSY, CDR2 SAAADI. Trimming took 6 bases from V and 7 from J, leaving 21 bases between them. This CDR3 has 16 residues. The CDR3, as DNA: TGCGCCAGCAGGGCCCACAGGGGGGGATGGAACGGGGAGCTGTTTTTT. It specifies CASRAHRGGWNGELFF.

The CDR3 here is CASSPGQGDSGYTF. In DNA, the CDR3 is TGTGCCAGCAGCCCGGGACAGGGGGATTCTGGCTACACCTTC. This chain links TRBV7-9 with TRBJ1-2, with TRBD1 identical over 11 bases. CDR3 length: 14 residues. V shed 5 bases, J shed 7 bases, and the junction held 6 bases outside the gene matches. Germline CDR1 is SEHNR and CDR2 is FQNEAQ (reference sequence).

This rearrangement joins TRBV6-6 to TRBJ2-7; 7 nucleotides align to TRBD1. V shed 5 bases and J 6 bases; nucleotides not matched to a gene: 10. This CDR3 is 14 amino acids long. Looked up from germline, CDR1 is MNHNY and CDR2 is SVGAGI (reference sequence). The CDR3 DNA follows: TGTGCCAGCAGTAGAGGACAGGACGGTGGCGAGCAGTACTTC. This translates into CASSRGQDGGEQYF.

The V gene is TRBV6-5, the J gene TRBJ2-7, with TRBD1 identical over 7 bases. The ends lost 5 bases at V and 6 bases at J; junction bases unmatched: 10. Germline CDR1 reads MNHEY; CDR2 reads SVGAGI. The CDR3 totals 14 residues. CDR3 coding DNA: TGTGCCAGCAGTACGGGACAGAGTGGGTCCGAGCAGTACTTC. Its protein is CASSTGQSGSEQYF.

The genes are TRBV5-4 and TRBJ1-2, with 8 bases aligning to TRBD1. The CDR3 is 14 residues long. The ends lost 4 bases at V and 0 bases at J; junction bases unmatched: 2. Per germline, CDR1 SGHNT and CDR2 YYREEE (reference sequence). Written as DNA, the CDR3 is TGTGCCAGCAGCCAGGGGGCGACTAACTATGGCTACACCTTC. Residues: CASSQGATNYGYTF.